This TCR beta chain was obtained from a study of T cell responses to AZD1222 COVID-19 vaccine. Whole-study results and caveats: Vaccine-associated CD4 TCRs spanned spike, dominant at 160-218 and 743-854. Spike-specific TCR repertoires showed rising breadth and depth after two AZD1222 doses. Mostly white British, mostly female donors; authors suggested clonal diversity may be underestimated.

On this clone itself: Its cognate antigen is unknown.

Germline V gene lookup returns CDR1 KGHDR and CDR2 SFDVKD. Unmatched junction bases numbered 9, after V lost 3 bases and J lost 8 bases. The CDR3 covers 16 residues. TCRdb's copy holds only in-frame clones and misses some; the assay was immunoSEQ multiplex PCR. The data show around 100,000 clones, 86% seen once. The clonotype originates from an adult in good health. This chain links TRBV24-1 with TRBJ2-1, with 10 bases that match TRBD1. The source was peripheral blood, collected on day 0 of AZD1222 vaccination. CDR3 nucleotides: TGTGCCACCAGTGATAGACAGGGGGCAAGTATGTATGAGCAGTTCTTC. Residues: CATSDRQGASMYEQFF.